One sample yielded the 11 T cell receptor beta chains listed below, sequenced in a study of long-term antiretroviral therapy in people with HIV. A v3.0 immunoSEQ assay was performed at survey level. Assay used: immunoSEQ multiplex PCR; TCRdb lists only in-frame clones, some missing. This sample carries approximately 30,000 clones, about 82% of them seen once, and the ten largest clones take about 5%. The starting material was unsorted PBMCs, obtained 0.8 years after starting antiretroviral therapy. Every receptor here comes from a woman aged 25 to 39 with HIV.

This clone was counted between two and nine times. The chain carries TRBV9 and TRBJ1-6; possible D gene TRBD1, 6 bases. Germline CDR1 reads SGDLS; CDR2 reads YYNGEE. The V end was cut by 4 bases, the J end by 0 bases, with 11 bases between. The CDR3 loop spans 16 amino acids. CDR3: CASSRQDSSYNSPLHF. The CDR3 bases are TGTGCCAGCAGCAGGCAGGACAGCTCCTATAATTCACCCCTCCACTTT.

The rearrangement links TRBV28 to TRBJ2-1, with 8 bases that match TRBD1. J gave up 5 bases and V 6 bases, and 12 bases lay outside the gene matches. Per germline, CDR1 MDHEN and CDR2 SYDVKM. This CDR3 spans 16 amino acids. CDR3 residues: CASRSSRTGINNEQFF. CDR3 sequence (DNA): TGTGCCAGCAGATCCTCGAGGACAGGGATTAACAATGAGCAGTTCTTC. Drawing the rest from reference TRBV28 and TRBJ2-1, the complete variable domain is DVKVTQSSRYLVKRTGEKVFLECVQDMDHENMFWYRQDPGLGLRLIYFSYDVKMKEKGDIPEGYSVSREKKERFSLILESASTNQTSMYLCASRSSRTGINNEQFFGPGTRLTVL.

The V and J genes are TRBV21-1 and TRBJ1-2; the DNA was not compared with TRBD1, the D call given in the table. TRBV21-1 is a pseudogene. The CDR3 contains 13 residues. The CDR3 nucleotides are TGTGCCAGCAGCTCAGAAAAGGACAGGAAAAGAACCTTC. It yields the protein CASSSEKDRKRTF.

The gene calls are TRBV5-6 and TRBJ1-1, with 7 bases lining up with TRBD1. J was trimmed by 4 bases and V by 2 bases; bases with no gene match: 5. Germline assignment: CDR1 SGHDT and CDR2 YYEEEE. This CDR3 has 14 amino acids. As DNA, the CDR3 is TGTGCCAGCAGCTTATACAACAGGGGCACTGAAGCTTTCTTT. This sequence encodes CASSLYNRGTEAFF.

The chain employs TRBV30 and TRBJ1-1, with D tentatively TRBD1 (6 bases). The length of the CDR3 is 13 residues. V was shortened by 2 bases and J by 11 bases, with 18 bases between the two germline ends. Germline V CDR1 and CDR2: GTSNPN, SVGIG (reference sequence). CDR3 amino acids: CAWSPGEGYWAFF. The CDR3 nucleotides read TGTGCCTGGAGTCCAGGGGAGGGTTACTGGGCTTTCTTT.

The chain joins TRBV4-1 to TRBJ2-7; D is unclear. The CDR3 sequence is 13 residues long. The germline gives CDR1 MGHRA, CDR2 YSYEKL. V was trimmed by 1 base and J by 1 base, leaving 5 bases between them. CDR3 residues: CASSQGPSYEQYF. The CDR3 DNA sequence: TGCGCCAGCAGCCAAGGACCTTCCTACGAGCAGTACTTC.

The V call is TRBV7-8, the J call TRBJ1-1; no reliable D call. Trimming removed 1 base at V and 1 base at J, with 7 bases between. From germline, CDR1 is SGHVS and CDR2 FQNEAQ. CDR3 length equals 14 residues. As DNA, the CDR3 is TGTGCCAGCAGCTTAGGGACGGGGAACACTGAAGCTTTCTTT. It is translated as CASSLGTGNTEAFF.

This clone has more than one count but fewer than ten. The chain uses TRBV25-1 and TRBJ1-6; D remains ambiguous. Germline V lookup: CDR1 MGHDK, CDR2 SYGVNS. CDR3 size: 12 residues. Deletions cut 1 base from V and 9 bases from J, with 4 bases between. The CDR3 region is CASSEFGSPLHF. CDR3 nucleotides: TGTGCCAGCAGTGAATTCGGTTCACCCCTCCACTTT. Combining the CDR3 with reference TRBV25-1 and TRBJ1-6 gives the whole variable domain EADIYQTPRYLVIGTGKKITLECSQTMGHDKMYWYQQDPGMELHLIHYSYGVNSTEKGDLSSESTVSRIRTEHFPLTLESARPSHTSQYLCASSEFGSPLHFGNGTRLTVT.

The gene calls are TRBV7-2 and TRBJ1-2; 9 bases align to TRBD1. CDR1 and CDR2 (germline): SGHTA, FQGNSA. The CDR3 loop spans 16 amino acids. V lost 1 base and J lost 4; bases outside the gene matches: 7. CDR3 nucleotide sequence: TGTGCCAGCAGCTTAGGAGCCGGGACAGGGCCCTATGGCTACACCTTC. It translates to CASSLGAGTGPYGYTF.

V is TRBV5-6 and J is TRBJ2-4, with 10 bases matching TRBD2. The CDR3 consists of 14 residues. Germline CDR1 reads SGHDT; CDR2 reads YYEEEE. The trim removed 4 bases at V and 9 bases at J, leaving 7 bases unmatched. CDR3 DNA: TGTGCCAGCAGCGAGCGGGGGGGCCGGGGCATTCAGTACTTC. Protein: CASSERGGRGIQYF.

The rearrangement joins TRBV6-5 to TRBJ1-1, with D maybe TRBD1 (5 bases). CDR1 and CDR2 from the germline V gene are MNHEY and SVGAGI. V lost 5 bases, J lost 2 bases, and 9 bases lay in between. This CDR3 contains 13 residues. CDR3 protein: CASSPGTNTEAFF. DNA for the CDR3: TGTGCCAGCAGTCCCGGGACCAACACTGAAGCTTTCTTT.